A selection of T cell receptor beta chains follows, all from one sample in a study of control samples from healthy donors and cancer patients. TCRdb's copy holds only in-frame clones and misses some; the assay was immunoSEQ multiplex PCR. The sample has 120,000 to 150,000 clones; roughly nine tenths are singletons. The sequenced material came from blood. Receptors were obtained from a man between 25 and 39 years old in good health. Each CDR3 is given with its conserved first and last residue. A D gene is named only where the DNA matches it firmly. Only some rows state a clone size, as once, few, many or a class for expanded clones.

CDR3aa	CDR3nt	j_gene	abundance	v_gene	d_gene
CASRPRTEETQYF	TGTGCCAGCAGACCTCGGACGGAAGAGACCCAGTACTTC	TRBJ2-5	.	TRBV6-6	.
CASSNPATGGGPSSYEQYF	TGTGCCAGCAGCAACCCGGCGACTGGCGGGGGACCCAGCTCCTACGAGCAGTACTTC	TRBJ2-7	.	TRBV21-1	.
CASSQDLLRKETQYF	TGTGCCAGCAGCCAAGATCTCTTAAGGAAGGAGACCCAGTACTTC	TRBJ2-5	.	TRBV3-1/TRBV3-2	.
CASGQVSGNTIYF	TGTGCCAGCGGGCAGGTCTCTGGAAACACCATATATTTT	TRBJ1-3	.	TRBV6-5	.
CASSFPGQGAITSYEQYF	TGTGCCAGCAGCTTTCCGGGACAGGGGGCGATAACCTCCTACGAGCAGTACTTC	TRBJ2-7	.	TRBV5-6	TRBD1
CASSYSNPGGGYEQYF	TGTGCCAGCAGTTACTCGAATCCAGGGGGCGGATACGAGCAGTACTTC	TRBJ2-7	.	TRBV6-5	TRBD1
CASSLARLHEQYF	TGTGCCAGCAGTTTGGCCAGGCTTCACGAGCAGTACTTC	TRBJ2-7	.	TRBV12-3/TRBV12-4	.
CASSSTTDTQYF	TGTGCCAGCAGTTCGACTACAGATACGCAGTATTTT	TRBJ2-3	once	TRBV6-2/TRBV6-3	.
CASSPRAGGRSYEQYF	TGTGCCAGCAGCCCCCGGGCGGGGGGCCGCTCCTACGAGCAGTACTTC	TRBJ2-7	.	TRBV5-4	TRBD2
CASSLELGYPRDYEQYF	TGCGCCAGCAGCTTGGAATTGGGGTATCCCAGGGACTACGAGCAGTACTTC	TRBJ2-7	.	TRBV5-1	.